Sequencing of this T cell receptor (beta chain) was carried out in a study of regulatory T cells in long-lasting Graves disease. CDR3-region Arm-PCR and iRepertoire HTBI primers produced the TCR beta libraries. TCRdb reprocessed the multiplex PCR reads with MiXCR, giving one entry per CDR3 protein. The sample carries 350,000 to 500,000 distinct CDR3 sequences, 14% recorded once. Time point indicated: newly diagnosed GD, antithyroid drugs for less than 3 months. Preparation of the TCR library used RNA extracted from PBMCs. The same specimen was also included in a second study, on T cells in Graves' hyperthyroidism and ophthalmopathy. This second study says: The HTBI set primed first-round TCR CDR3 RT-PCR. Among thyroid clonotypes expanded above 0.001, most also appeared in blood.

The sequences come from peripheral blood mononuclear cells (PBMCs), collected at new diagnosis, from a patient treated with antithyroid drugs. The receptor was isolated from a woman in her 50s with Graves disease.

The CDR3 loop is CASSQEQAGEGETQYF. In DNA, the CDR3 is TGCGCCAGCAGCCAAGAGCAAGCGGGAGAGGGGGAGACCCAGTACTTC. The genes are TRBV4-1 and TRBJ2-5; TRBD2 matches 8 bases. J lost 5 bases, V lost 0 bases, and 8 bases had no gene match. CDR1 MGHRA and CDR2 YSYEKL come from the germline V gene. The CDR3 sequence is 16 residues long.